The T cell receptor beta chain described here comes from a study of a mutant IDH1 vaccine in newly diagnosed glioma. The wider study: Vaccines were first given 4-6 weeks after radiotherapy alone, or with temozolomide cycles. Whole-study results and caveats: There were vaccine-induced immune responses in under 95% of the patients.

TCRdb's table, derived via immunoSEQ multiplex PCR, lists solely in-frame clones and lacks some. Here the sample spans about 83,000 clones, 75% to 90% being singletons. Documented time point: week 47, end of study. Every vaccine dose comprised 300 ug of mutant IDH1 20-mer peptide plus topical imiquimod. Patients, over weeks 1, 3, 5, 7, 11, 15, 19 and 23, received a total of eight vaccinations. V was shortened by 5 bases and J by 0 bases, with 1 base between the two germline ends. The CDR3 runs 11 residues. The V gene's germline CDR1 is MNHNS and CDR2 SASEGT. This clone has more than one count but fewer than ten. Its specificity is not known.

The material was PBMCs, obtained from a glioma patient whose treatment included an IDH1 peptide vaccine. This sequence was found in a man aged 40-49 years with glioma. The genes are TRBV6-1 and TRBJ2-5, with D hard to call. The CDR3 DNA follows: TGTGCCAGCAGTTACCAAGAGACCCAGTACTTC. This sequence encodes CASSYQETQYF.